This T cell receptor (beta chain) stems from a study of cytomegalovirus exposure and HLA in healthy donors. Libraries were prepared by immunoSEQ multiplex PCR; TCRdb keeps only in-frame clonotypes and omits some of them. Among roughly 45,000 clones listed, about 93% were seen once. Germline CDR1 is MNHEY and CDR2 is SVGAGI. The CDR3 loop spans 13 amino acids. Trimming took 6 bases from V and 2 from J, leaving 11 bases between them. For this clone: Its antigen remains unidentified.

Study-level results: Altogether, 150 to 200 TCR beta chains were recorded as cytomegalovirus-associated. High sensitivity and specificity were reportedly achieved when the classifier diagnosed cytomegalovirus status. For most TCR sequences rarity was the rule, although some public TCRs occurred in many donors.

Input material: PBMCs. The V and J genes are TRBV6-5 and TRBJ2-7; D not certain. The TCR sequence derives from a man in his late teens or twenties in good health and CMV-seronegative. As DNA, the CDR3 is TGTGCCAGCAGCCGACAAACCGCCTACGAGCAGTACTTC. This encodes CASSRQTAYEQYF.